A selection of T cell receptor beta chains follows, all from one sample in a study of blood T cell repertoires in COVID-19. Assay used: immunoSEQ multiplex PCR; TCRdb lists only in-frame clones, some missing. The table lists around 56,000 clones, around 81% of them singletons. What was sequenced was peripheral blood. Receptors originate from a man aged 55-75 years with acute or convalescent COVID-19. Both conserved end residues are part of each CDR3. D genes are given only for firm matches. Clone size is given for some rows only: seen once, a few or many times, or a class if the clone is expanded.

TRBJ1-4 | TRBD1 | - | TRBV4-1 | TGCGCCAGCAGCCAACTCCACAGGGGAATGGGAGAAAAACTGTTTTTT | CASSQLHRGMGEKLFF
TRBJ2-7 | TRBD1 | - | TRBV6-1 | TGTGCCAGCACCGCGACAGGGGGCGCTTCTCACGAGCAGTACTTC | CASTATGGASHEQYF
TRBJ1-1 | - | - | TRBV6-5 | TGTGCCAGCAGTCCTCCGGGGGGCACTGAAGCTTTCTTT | CASSPPGGTEAFF
TRBJ2-5 | TRBD1 | once | TRBV24-1 | TGTGCCACCAGTGATCGGGACAGGGTTTTGGAGACCCAGTACTTC | CATSDRDRVLETQYF
TRBJ1-3 | - | - | TRBV9 | TGTGCCAGCAGCGTAGCCGGGTGGACAGACCACTCTGGAAACACCATATATTTT | CASSVAGWTDHSGNTIYF
TRBJ2-1 | - | - | TRBV6-5 | TGTGCCAGCAGCCAGGATAGTGAGCAGTTCTTC | CASSQDSEQFF
TRBJ1-6 | - | few | TRBV7-9 | TGTGCCAGCGGCATGGGGCGGGGCGCGGATTCACCCCTCCACTTT | CASGMGRGADSPLHF
TRBJ2-6 | - | - | TRBV9 | TGTGCCAGCAGCGTAGGTAGAGCCTCCTCTAGGGCCAACGTCCTGACTTTC | CASSVGRASSRANVLTF
TRBJ1-5 | - | - | TRBV19 | TGTGCCACGACCCCCGGGGGGGGCCGGCCCCAGCATTTT | CATTPGGGRPQHF
TRBJ2-3 | - | - | TRBV4-1 | TGCGCCAGCAGCCAATTCGGGGGAAAGAAAGATACGCAGTATTTT | CASSQFGGKKDTQYF
TRBJ1-5 | - | - | TRBV3-1/TRBV3-2 | TGTGCCAGCAGCCGTCAGGGTTATCAGCCCCAGCATTTT | CASSRQGYQPQHF
TRBJ2-1 | - | - | TRBV2 | TGTGCCAGCAGAGTCGGCGACTGGCGCAATGAGCAGTTCTTC | CASRVGDWRNEQFF
TRBJ2-2 | - | once | TRBV7-3 | TGTGCCAGCAGCCCACCGAATGCGGGAACCGGGGAGCTGTTTTTT | CASSPPNAGTGELFF
TRBJ2-5 | - | - | TRBV7-9 | TGTGCCAGCAGCTTGGGGGGAAGGGATCGATTAGAGACCCAGTACTTC | CASSLGGRDRLETQYF
TRBJ1-5 | TRBD1 | - | TRBV28 | TGTGCCAGCAGTGACAGGGCCAATCAGCCCCAGCATTTT | CASSDRANQPQHF